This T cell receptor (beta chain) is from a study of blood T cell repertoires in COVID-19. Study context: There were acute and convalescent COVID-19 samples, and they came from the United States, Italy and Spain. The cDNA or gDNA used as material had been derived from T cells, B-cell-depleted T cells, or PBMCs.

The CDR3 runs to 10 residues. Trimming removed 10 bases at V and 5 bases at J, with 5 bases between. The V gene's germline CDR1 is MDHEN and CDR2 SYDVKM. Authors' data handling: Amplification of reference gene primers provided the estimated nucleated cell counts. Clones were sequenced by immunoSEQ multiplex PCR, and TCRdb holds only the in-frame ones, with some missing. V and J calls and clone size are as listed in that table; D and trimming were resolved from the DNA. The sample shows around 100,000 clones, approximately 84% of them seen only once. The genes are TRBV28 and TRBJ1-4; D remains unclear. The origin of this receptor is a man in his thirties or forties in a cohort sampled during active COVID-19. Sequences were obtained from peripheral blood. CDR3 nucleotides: TGTGCCACAGAAAATGAAAAACTGTTTTTT. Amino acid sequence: CATENEKLFF.